This is a list of T cell receptor beta chains from one sample in a study of blood T cell repertoires in COVID-19. TCRdb's copy holds only in-frame clones and misses some; the assay was immunoSEQ multiplex PCR. The sample consists of about 240,000 clones, more than 75% of them appearing once. Input material: PBMCs or T cells enriched from blood (not recorded which). Receptors were obtained from a woman aged 40 to 50 with acute COVID-19. Both conserved end residues are part of each CDR3. The D gene is left open where the match is weak. Expanded clones are given a class, and other clones once, few, many or no size at all.

clone_size	v_call	d_call	j_call	cdr3_aa	cdr3_nt
NA	TRBV20-1	NA	TRBJ2-1	CSARVAGEQFF	TGCAGTGCTAGAGTGGCGGGGGAGCAGTTCTTC
NA	TRBV2	TRBD2	TRBJ2-1	CASRRGLAVDNEQFF	TGTGCCAGCCGAAGAGGACTAGCGGTTGACAATGAGCAGTTCTTC
NA	TRBV6-7	TRBD1	TRBJ2-7	CASSSRDRGHEQYF	TGTGCCAGCAGTTCCCGGGACAGGGGACACGAGCAGTACTTC
NA	TRBV18	NA	TRBJ1-5	CASSQDTSNQPQHF	TGTGCCAGCTCCCAGGACACAAGCAATCAGCCCCAGCATTTT
NA	TRBV19	TRBD2	TRBJ2-1	CASSIKLADNEQFF	TGTGCCAGTAGTATAAAACTAGCGGACAATGAGCAGTTCTTC
NA	TRBV30	TRBD2	TRBJ2-3	CAWSTYRASGRSTDTQYF	TGTGCCTGGAGTACTTACAGGGCTAGCGGGAGATCAACAGATACGCAGTATTTT
NA	TRBV9	NA	TRBJ1-1	CASSVAGVANTEAFF	TGTGCCAGCAGCGTAGCAGGGGTGGCGAACACTGAAGCTTTCTTT
NA	TRBV5-1	NA	TRBJ1-2	CASSSTTASGGYTF	TGCGCCAGCAGCTCAACGACAGCCTCCGGTGGCTACACCTTC
NA	TRBV11-3	TRBD1	TRBJ2-7	CASSTRRDRGLEQYF	TGTGCCAGCAGTACTCGTCGGGACAGGGGGCTTGAGCAGTACTTC
once	TRBV10-3	NA	TRBJ1-1	CAISEVGGEMNTEAFF	TGTGCCATCAGTGAAGTCGGGGGGGAAATGAACACTGAAGCTTTCTTT
NA	TRBV5-4	TRBD2	TRBJ2-1	CASWTSGRAYNEQFF	TGTGCCAGCTGGACTAGCGGGAGGGCTTACAATGAGCAGTTCTTC
NA	TRBV14	TRBD1	TRBJ1-2	CASSHSGGADGYTF	TGTGCCAGCAGCCACTCAGGGGGCGCAGATGGCTACACCTTC
NA	TRBV3-1/TRBV3-2	NA	TRBJ1-5	CASSQGGTGSNQPQHF	TGTGCCAGCAGCCAAGGAGGAACGGGAAGCAATCAGCCCCAGCATTTT
NA	TRBV29-1	TRBD2	TRBJ2-3	CSVALGSGVTDTQYF	TGCAGCGTTGCCCTCGGGAGCGGGGTCACAGATACGCAGTATTTT
NA	TRBV7-3	TRBD2	TRBJ2-1	CASSLKLAGGNEQFF	TGTGCCAGCAGCTTAAAACTAGCGGGAGGGAATGAGCAGTTCTTC
NA	TRBV5-6	TRBD1	TRBJ1-1	CASSLITGGEAFF	TGTGCCAGCAGCTTGATAACAGGGGGTGAAGCTTTCTTT
NA	TRBV11-3	NA	TRBJ2-7	CASSLGFSVYYEQYF	TGTGCCAGCAGCTTAGGTTTTAGCGTGTACTACGAGCAGTACTTC
NA	TRBV6-4	TRBD2	TRBJ2-1	CASSDGTSTSYNEQFF	TGTGCCAGCAGTGACGGGACTAGTACTTCCTACAATGAGCAGTTCTTC
NA	TRBV29-1	TRBD1	TRBJ1-2	CSVGRDRVSLTF	TGCAGCGTTGGACGGGACAGGGTCTCACTCACCTTC
NA	TRBV11-3	NA	TRBJ2-7	CASSLRERSYEQYF	TGTGCCAGCAGTCTTCGGGAGCGGTCCTACGAGCAGTACTTC